Shown below are 12 T cell receptor beta chains from a single sample sequenced in a study of regulatory T cells in long-lasting Graves disease. The authors built TCR beta libraries using iRepertoire HTBI primers and Arm-PCR of CDR3 regions. TCRdb reprocessed the multiplex PCR reads via MiXCR and lists one record per CDR3 protein. Of hundreds of thousands of distinct CDR3 sequences detected, around 30% appear once; the ten largest clones hold 40% to 50%. Time point described: persistent/refractory GD, antithyroid drugs over 5 years with positive TRAb. Scientists built the TCR library using RNA that was extracted from PBMCs. This sample comprised peripheral blood mononuclear cells (PBMCs), obtained when the disease was refractory, from a patient treated with antithyroid drugs. These receptors were collected from a female donor with Graves disease.

This clonotype was detected a few times. The chain links TRBV20-1 to TRBJ1-2; TRBD1 matches 7 bases. Per germline, CDR1 DFQATT and CDR2 SNEGSKA (reference sequence). Trimming at V came to 5 bases and at J to 0 bases, leaving 3 bases not matched to a gene. CDR3 length equals 13 residues. CDR3 in DNA: TGCAGTGCTTCGGGACAGACTAACTATGGCTACACCTTC. It translates to CSASGQTNYGYTF.

This chain uses TRBV6-1 with TRBJ1-5, with D possibly matching TRBD1 (6 bases). Germline CDR1 and CDR2: MNHNS and SASEGT. V was pared by 4 bases and J by 2 bases, with 12 bases between. The CDR3 runs 15 residues. The CDR3 coding sequence is TGTGCCAGCAGTGGAGGGGGGTTAGGCAATCAGCCCCAGCATTTT. It translates to CASSGGGLGNQPQHF.

V and J are TRBV12-3 or TRBV12-4 and TRBJ2-2; 7 nucleotides line up with TRBD2. V dropped 5 bases and J dropped 6; count of bases not matched to a gene: 3. This CDR3 is 13 amino acids long. The CDR3 DNA follows: TGTGCCAGCAGTACGCGGGAGTCCGGGGAGCTGTTTTTT. As protein: CASSTRESGELFF.

As regards this clonotype: A much larger clone differs by one base, so this may be a read error. The chain has TRBV12-3 or TRBV12-4 and TRBJ2-2, with 8 nucleotides matching TRBD2. The CDR3 runs to 17 residues. V trimming: 5 bases; J trimming: 4 bases; junction bases outside the gene matches: 12. The CDR3 DNA reads TGTGCCAGCAGTCCTAGAGATAGCGGGACAAGCACCGGGGAGCTGTTTTTT. The encoded protein is CASSPRDSGTSTGELFF.

At least ten counts were recorded for this clonotype. This rearrangement joins TRBV28 to TRBJ1-5, with D unresolved. The germline V and J ends were trimmed by 6 bases and 1 base, with 7 bases remaining between them. Germline lookup yields CDR1 MDHEN and CDR2 SYDVKM. This CDR3 is built from 13 residues. CDR3 sequence: CASSGRSNQPQHF. The DNA of the CDR3 is TGTGCCAGCAGCGGACGGAGCAATCAGCCCCAGCATTTT.

The J gene is TRBJ1-6, the V gene TRBV7-9, with unresolved D. V lost 6 bases and J lost 8, with 8 bases in between. This CDR3 region has 12 residues. CDR1 SEHNR and CDR2 FQNEAQ come from the germline V gene (reference sequence). DNA for the CDR3: TGTGCCAGCAGGTGGCAGGATTCACCCCTCCACTTT. Its translation: CASRWQDSPLHF.

This clonotype was counted between two and nine times. The rearrangement links TRBV30 to TRBJ1-5; D is unclear. The CDR3 length is 13 residues. The V gene's germline CDR1 is GTSNPN and CDR2 SVGIG (reference sequence). Trimming cost V 0 bases and J 3 bases, with 6 bases left between them. CDR3 coding DNA: TGTGCCTGGAGTGTAGGAATCAATCAGCCCCAGCATTTT. Its protein product is CAWSVGINQPQHF.

This clonotype turned up a few times. Possible read error: a much larger clone is one base away. This chain links TRBV12-3 or TRBV12-4 with TRBJ1-4, with D possibly matching TRBD1 (6 bases). This CDR3 is built from 14 residues. V lost 11 bases and J 7 bases, leaving 20 bases between the germline ends. The CDR3 nucleotides are TGTGCCTGCGCAACAGGGCGCGGACGTGAAAAACTGTTTTTT. It translates to CACATGRGREKLFF.

This clonotype was picked up many times. The rearrangement links TRBV28 to TRBJ1-3; no firm D call. There are 12 residues in the CDR3. Trimming took 3 bases from V and 0 from J, leaving 0 bases between them. Germline V lookup: CDR1 MDHEN, CDR2 SYDVKM. CDR3 coding DNA: TGTGCCAGCAGTTTCTCTGGAAACACCATATATTTT. Translation gives CASSFSGNTIYF.

V gene TRBV4-2 combines with J gene TRBJ1-2, with 9 bases that match TRBD1. Looked up from germline, CDR1 is LGHNA and CDR2 is YNFKEQ. The CDR3 is 19 residues long. V trimming: 0 bases; J trimming: 7 bases; junction bases outside the gene matches: 18. The CDR3 DNA reads as TGTGCCAGCAGCCAAGACGGGTCCCGAACAGGGGGCGCGGTGGGTGGCTACACCTTC. Its protein product is CASSQDGSRTGGAVGGYTF.

This clonotype was recorded at least ten times. The chain recombines TRBV2 with TRBJ1-2; D gene uncertain. Trimming cost V 3 bases and J 4 bases, with 9 bases left between them. CDR3 length equals 13 residues. Germline loops: CDR1 SNHLY, CDR2 FYNNEI. In DNA, the CDR3 is TGTGCCAGCAGTGAGGGCTCGTTCTATGGCTACACCTTC. This sequence encodes CASSEGSFYGYTF.

In this sample, this clonotype turned up a few times. The rearrangement joins TRBV24-1 to TRBJ2-5; 9 bases match TRBD1. The V and J ends lost 4 bases and 5 bases, in that order; junction bases with no gene match: 7. The CDR3 length is 15 residues. CDR1 is KGHDR and CDR2 is SFDVKD in the germline V gene. CDR3 region: CATSESGTGLETQYF. The DNA for the CDR3 is TGTGCCACCAGTGAATCCGGGACAGGGTTGGAGACCCAGTACTTC.